The 7 T cell receptor beta chains given below trace back to one sample, sequenced in a study of blood T cell repertoires in COVID-19. The table came from immunoSEQ multiplex PCR; TCRdb's copy has only in-frame clones and leaves some out. The profile shows approximately 490,000 clones, about nine tenths of them singletons. The specimen sequenced was PBMCs or T cells enriched from blood (not recorded which). Every receptor here comes from a woman younger than 30 who had recovered from COVID-19.

In the case of this clone: A read error may produce the germline difference seen at one junction end. The chain recombines TRBV27 with TRBJ2-7; unclear D gene. CDR1 MNHEY and CDR2 SMNVEV come from the germline V gene (reference sequence). The CDR3 has 16 amino acids. CDR3 amino acids: CASSFVKSGISSEQYF. As DNA, the CDR3 is TGTGCCAGCAGTTTCGTCAAGTCGGGTATTTCCTCCGAGCAGTACTTC.

The V and J genes are TRBV5-4 and TRBJ1-1; 7 nucleotides agree with TRBD1. The CDR3 length is 14 residues. V gave up 1 base and J gave up 4 bases; unmatched junction bases: 4. Germline V gives CDR1 SGHNT, CDR2 YYREEE (reference sequence). CDR3 sequence reads: CASSLKAGGTEAFF. The CDR3, as DNA: TGTGCCAGCAGCTTGAAGGCAGGGGGCACTGAAGCTTTCTTT.

The J gene is TRBJ1-2, the V gene TRBV15, with a tentative D call TRBD1 (6 bases). This CDR3 is built from 14 residues. Per the germline V gene, CDR1 is LNHNV and CDR2 is YYDKDF (reference sequence). Trimming removed 7 bases at V and 5 bases at J, with 17 bases between. As DNA, the CDR3 is TGTGCCACCAAGAAGGGGGATGGCAATTATGGCTACACCTTC. It yields the protein CATKKGDGNYGYTF.

On this clone itself: Other DNA sequences within the sample encode an identical CDR3. The gene calls are TRBV20-1 and TRBJ1-1; D is unclear. V dropped 1 base and J dropped 4 bases, with 4 bases sitting between them. The CDR3 is made up of 11 amino acids. Germline V gives CDR1 DFQATT, CDR2 SNEGSKA (reference sequence). The CDR3 DNA is TGCAGTGCTAGAGTCAGCACTGAAGCTTTCTTT. This codes for CSARVSTEAFF.

The V gene is TRBV19, the J gene TRBJ1-1; 9 bases fit TRBD1. Germline loops: CDR1 LNHDA, CDR2 SQIVND (reference sequence). V shed 5 bases and J 4 bases; nucleotides not matched to a gene: 2. This CDR3 region has 13 residues. CDR3 coding DNA: TGTGCCAGTAGTTCACAGGGGGCCACTGAAGCTTTCTTT. Its translation: CASSSQGATEAFF.

This clone was picked up a small number of times. Other nucleotide sequences in the sample specify the same CDR3. This chain links TRBV12-3 or TRBV12-4 with TRBJ1-2; unclear D gene. This CDR3 has 12 amino acids. With 3 bases removed from V and 3 bases from J, the gap between germline ends came to 5 bases. The CDR3 reads CASSFRHYGYTF. The DNA of the CDR3 is TGTGCCAGCAGTTTTCGTCACTATGGCTACACCTTC.

The genes are TRBV12-3 or TRBV12-4 and TRBJ2-5, with a possible D match to TRBD2 (7 bases). This CDR3 is 13 amino acids long. V shed 9 bases and J shed 2 bases, with 13 bases lying between them. CDR3 amino acids: CASGGGGQETQYF. For the CDR3, the DNA is TGTGCCAGTGGGGGCGGGGGTCAAGAGACCCAGTACTTC.